This T cell receptor beta chain comes out of a study of T cells in Graves' hyperthyroidism and ophthalmopathy (dated by TCRdb to about 2019). Regarding the study in general: Peripheral blood samples were taken at the time of initial diagnosis, prior to any treatment. To identify TCR V-J signatures that set the groups apart, the researchers used a discovery cohort of about a hundred patients, made up of about 44 with Graves' ophthalmopathy and 57 with stable Graves' hyperthyroidism. Whether ophthalmopathy could be predicted prospectively was tested in an independent validation cohort made up of some 20 hyperthyroidism patients plus 17 patients who later progressed to ophthalmopathy. The approximately 100 discovery patients were randomly split 7:3 into training and test sets. Thyroid tissue and blood T-cell repertoires from several Graves' hyperthyroidism patients were also compared in the study. Following sampling, methimazole starting at 30 mg daily was given to hyperthyroidism patients, and high-dose intravenous methylprednisolone was given to ophthalmopathy patients. The paper reports TCR Vbeta CDR3 sequencing of over 120 peripheral blood samples: around 45 ophthalmopathy, some 80 hyperthyroidism and approximately 17 progressor patients. Overall results and qualifications from the work: Most expanded thyroid clonotypes (frequency above 0.001) were also found in blood, which suggests that blood repertoires may mirror thyroid immune responses. During validation, the model predicted progression to ophthalmopathy a median of roughly six months ahead of onset, with almost 71% sensitivity and 72% to 85% specificity. Ophthalmopathy was separated from stable hyperthyroidism by a 13 V-J signature model, with around 90% sensitivity and roughly 81% specificity obtained in cross-validation and 80%/75% obtained in testing. No statistical method was used to fix the sample size in advance, and group allocation was not hidden from the investigators.

Remarks on this clonotype: Its antigen remains unidentified. No base quality information exists; no much larger clone differs at one position.

Ophthalmopathy patients had moderately to severely active disease, Clinical Activity Score of at least 3, NOSPECS grade of at least 4, and duration under 3 months. The study excluded patients with uncontrolled infections, other autoimmune diseases, pregnancy or lactation. Diagnoses relied on clinical symptoms, serum thyroxine and TRAb, thyroid ultrasound and orbital computed tomography. PBMCs were separated from approximately 10 ml of fresh peripheral blood using Ficoll-Paque density gradient centrifugation. Total RNA was extracted using Trizol reagent, and RNA quality was assessed on an Agilent 2100 Bioanalyzer. The TCR beta CDR3 regions were amplified from the RNA transcripts. The TCR CDR3 was subjected to a first round of RT-PCR using the HTBI primer set and the Qiagen OneStep RT-PCR kit. Libraries were constructed in a second round of multiplex PCR, after which size selection and purification were carried out. Libraries were sequenced paired-end with 100 bp reads on an Illumina HiSeq2000. The authors' pipeline ran thus. SOAPnuke was used to process the raw data, with reads discarded if the reads contained adapters or uncalled bases, had a mean Phred below 15, or lacked an exact constant-primer or identifier match. High-quality paired reads were merged with COPE v1.2.5, and unique nucleotide sequences were defined as clonotypes. MiTCR v1.1 was used to align the clonotypes against IMGT TRBV, TRBD and TRBJ reference segments. The analysis was restricted to V-J combinations with a frequency above 0.0001, which together covered around 99% of the repertoires. A TCS score was defined as the ratio of F50 (clonal expansion) to E x V (chaos), with BLOSUM62-based TCRdist applied between CDR3 peptides within each V-J. Welch's t-statistics and random forest reduced roughly 530 V-J features to 10 to 15, which were used in a naive Bayes classifier (R e1071). Clones were called with MiXCR by TCRdb after fastp trimmed the public reads at Q25, and only in-frame beta chains were retained. Every entry covers one CDR3 protein and lists the most common genes and DNA from its rows. The V and J calls come from TCRdb's annotation, not from the publication. For this sample there are a few hundred thousand distinct CDR3 sequences; approximately 23% appear just once. Under 55% of the sample comes from the top ten.

Input material: blood. The receptor was isolated from a woman between 65 and 79 years old with Graves' ophthalmopathy.

The nucleotide sequence reads TGTGCCAGCAGATTGCCTTTCCCCTCCGGCGGGAGTGAGGAGCAGTACTTC. Translated, it gives CASRLPFPSGGSEEQYF. The rearranged chain carries TRBV28 and TRBJ2-7; 7 bases in between match TRBD2. Reading the germline V gene gives CDR1 MDHEN and CDR2 SYDVKM. Compared with germline, V lacks 6 bases and J lacks 7 bases; bases without a gene match: 21. The CDR3, from cysteine to phenylalanine, totals 17 residues. Only the CDR3 region is kept as DNA, spanning 51 bases read in frame from base 1.